The clone carrying this T cell receptor (beta chain) was detected ten times or more. Previously, flow cytometry had revealed CD8+CD57+ cell expansion in the patients chosen for sequencing. The sample is drawn from a study of CD8+CD57+ T cells in acquired aplastic anemia. Germline assignment: CDR1 SGHTA and CDR2 FQGNSA. CDR3 length: 11 residues. Trimming stripped 1 base from V and 10 bases from J, with 8 bases between. Researchers used genomic DNA as the template to profile TCR beta VDJ and CDR3. TCRdb recomputed calls from the reads with MiXCR, one row per CDR3 protein. This sample has hundreds of thousands of distinct CDR3 sequences; about a third occur once, and the top ten carry 0.82%.

This chain connects TRBV7-2 to TRBJ2-7; D is unresolved. This clonotype was obtained from a human donor with aplastic anemia. The source material was sorted CD4+, CD8+, or CD8+CD57+ T cells (not recorded which) from PBMCs. CDR3 residues: CASSLDLGQYF. In nucleotides, the CDR3 is TGTGCCAGCAGCTTAGATCTAGGCCAGTACTTC.